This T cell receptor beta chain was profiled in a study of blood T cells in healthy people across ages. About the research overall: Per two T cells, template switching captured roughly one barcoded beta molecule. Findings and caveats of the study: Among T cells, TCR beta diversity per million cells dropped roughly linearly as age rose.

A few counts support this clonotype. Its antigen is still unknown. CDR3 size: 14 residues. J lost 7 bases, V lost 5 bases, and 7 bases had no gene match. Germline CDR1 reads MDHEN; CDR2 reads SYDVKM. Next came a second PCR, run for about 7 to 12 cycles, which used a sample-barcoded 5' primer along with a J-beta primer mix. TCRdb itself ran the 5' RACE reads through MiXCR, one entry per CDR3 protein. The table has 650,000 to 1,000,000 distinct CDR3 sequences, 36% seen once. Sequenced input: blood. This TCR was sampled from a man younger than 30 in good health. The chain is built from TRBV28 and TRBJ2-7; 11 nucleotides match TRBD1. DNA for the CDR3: TGTGCCAGCAGTCCCTCGGACAGGGGGCTTGAGCAGTACTTC. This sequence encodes CASSPSDRGLEQYF.